This T cell receptor beta chain is from a study of cytomegalovirus exposure and HLA in healthy donors (dated by TCRdb to about 2017). At the level of the whole study: According to an earlier analysis of a few hundred of the donors, about 170 million T cells yielded some 120 million unique TCR beta sequences and about 300 Gb of sequence data. An early release covering about 600 HLA-typed donors comprised about 300 gigabases of sequencing data and tens of millions of unique TCR sequences. Of the approximately 400 genotyped donors, 65% to 90% fell in the genetic ancestry cluster associated with self-reported Caucasian donors. The study aimed to test whether cataloging public T cell receptors could reveal signatures of past pathogen exposure. The study profiled the T cell repertoires of about 720 subjects by immunosequencing and related them to cytomegalovirus serostatus. Besides the first cohort of roughly 640 subjects, a separate validation cohort made up of around 120 different subjects was used. The study combined high-throughput TCR immunosequencing, statistical association of individual TCRs with disease status, and machine learning to predict cytomegalovirus infection status. To study patterns of TCR occurrence, a later analysis re-analyzed previously published TCR beta repertoires from more than 550 donors and added high-resolution HLA genotyping. The later analysis used no new phenotypic data to find candidate immune exposures, relying instead on TCR beta sequences and their occurrence across donors. In an earlier analysis of more than 550 of the donors, high-throughput TCR beta sequencing was used to judge whether each TCR beta V gene segment behaved as functional or pseudogenic. Donor age, sex, ethnicity and CMV serostatus were collected together with the repertoire data. A later genetic analysis took genome-wide SNP genotypes for 398 of the 666 donors and used that subset as a discovery cohort. All discovery cohort repertoires had been generated on a single sequencing platform. Class I and class II HLA loci were covered by the typing at four-digit resolution. Typing coverage varied by locus: about 629-640 donors for A, B, C, DRB1 and DQB1; some 520 for DQA1; around 570 for DPA1; roughly 470 for DPB1. Roughly five DR-DQ haplotypes were treated as single units for association and clustering because of strong linkage in the cohort. On average, roughly 250,000 unique TCR beta nucleotide sequences were sequenced per donor among 398 genotyped donors of the cohort, with about 17% of those sequences being non-productive.

The cohort comprised some 680 healthy bone marrow donors. At the time of sampling, all cohort members were nominally healthy, though unrecorded immune exposures were likely present. The donor was CMV seropositive and belonged to the group of 250 to 350 seropositive cohort members. Each donor provided a peripheral blood sample, and peripheral blood mononuclear cells were used for TCR beta sequencing. The Qiagen DNeasy Blood Extraction Kit was used to extract genomic DNA from the blood cell samples. Study-level results and caveats: In both the original and validation cohorts, the classifier was reported to diagnose cytomegalovirus status with high specificity and sensitivity. According to the authors, the approach could potentially be generalized to other disease states and immunological phenotypes. In a later analysis, HLA-associated TCR beta chains were found to be more clonally expanded and to have lower generation probabilities than equally common non-associated chains. A cluster of highly shared sequence variants was judged likely to represent a technical artifact of the sequencing pipeline. In a later analysis, most CMV-associated TCR beta chains were found to appear HLA-restricted, with HLA associations seemingly driven largely by CMV exposure. In this cohort, only TCR beta chains were sequenced, and detectable features were limited by the absence of alpha or paired-chain data. Broadly in line with IMGT annotations, most TCR beta V segments showed up in productive rearrangements about 87% or about 30% of the time in an earlier analysis of around 550 of the donors. When HLA alleles, especially DR and DQ, strongly co-occurred, TCR associations were difficult to assign to individual alleles. In vitro tests confirmed that a few of the cytomegalovirus-associated TCR beta chains recognize cytomegalovirus antigens. The earlier analysis of around 600 of the donors excluded roughly 17 rarely observed V segments, including chromosome 9 orphons, because counts were too low. A later analysis associated about 17,000 TCR beta sequences with specific HLA alleles at a false discovery rate of 0.05. A further reported finding was that TCR beta sequences accurately predicted the HLA-A and HLA-B alleles for most subjects in the first cohort. V-gene and J-gene trimming of TCR beta chains was associated with a missense DCLRE1C variant in a later genetic analysis, and the association was replicated in an independent cohort. The study gave a list of some 150 TCR beta chains associated with cytomegalovirus. Because the 87-base-pair reads could not distinguish some IMGT-functional V segments, including TRBV6-2 and TRBV6-3, those segments were excluded. HLA typing was unavailable for some donors at each locus, so association tests used only the typed subset. Compared with the 666-donor mean, donors in an Asian-associated ancestry cluster had fewer N-insertions in productive TCRs, according to a later genetic analysis. According to a later analysis, TCR association rates differed among HLA loci, with DRB1 alleles showing the most associated TCRs and HLA-C alleles showing the fewest. Most TCR sequences were seen in very few donors, while some public TCRs were found in many individuals. Linkage disequilibrium might explain the correlated functional status among segregating V segments, but an unknown experimental factor could not be excluded. A later analysis reported that several top co-occurrence clusters appeared linked to parvovirus B19, influenza, CMV and Epstein-Barr virus. The only immune exposure information available for the cohort was CMV serostatus. Sequencing depth was assumed to be roughly uniform across donors in the presence/absence analyses, though that assumption may not hold.

As to this clone: Its antigen is unknown. Per-nucleotide qualities are absent, and no much larger clonotype sits a single base away.

For CDR1 and CDR2, the germline V gene lists MGHRA and YSYEKL. The CDR3 sequence holds 16 residues, the cysteine and phenylalanine included. CDR3 DNA is the only sequence kept; it has 48 bases, read in frame from the first base. At the junction V is shortened by 1 base and J by 2 bases; bases outside the gene matches: 7. Preparation of the library involved the immunoSEQ multiplex PCR assay. For the multiplex PCR, a mixture combining 60 forward primers for TCR Vbeta segments and 13 reverse primers for TCR Jbeta segments was used. The CDR3 region of rearranged TCR beta genes was amplified from genomic DNA by a multiplex PCR assay. On the Illumina HiSeq System, the amplified TCR beta libraries were sequenced as 87-base-pair reads. The authors processed their data as follows. Across the 700 or so repertoires, a later analysis counted roughly 77 million unique TCR beta chains, 9.5 million to 13 million of which were shared by at least two donors. To remove PCR and sequencing errors, raw reads were error-corrected and collapsed into unique sequences using a nearest-neighbor algorithm that merged closely related sequences. V, D and J gene segments were assigned by aligning CDR3 sequences to IMGT reference sequences. For a sequence to be retained, at least a six-nucleotide match to both a V gene segment and a J gene segment was required. Rearrangements were classified as productive when the CDR3 lacked stop codons and remained in frame with V and J, and all other rearrangements were classified as non-productive. CDR3 was defined according to IMGT convention as the region running from the second conserved V-encoded cysteine to the conserved J-encoded phenylalanine. Sequences without an unambiguous match to a single V gene segment were excluded from the earlier analysis of about 630 of the donors. An earlier analysis of about 600 of the donors called V segments functional above 56.7% productive rearrangements and segregating when the between-donor standard deviation exceeded 5%. A statistical classification framework was built for diagnosing cytomegalovirus status from the catalog of TCR beta chain sequences. V and J gene assignment, in a later analysis, came from comparing TCR nucleotide sequences with IMGT/GENE-DB human TR gene sequences. A later analysis assigned CDR3 sequences and most-parsimonious VDJ recombination scenarios with the TCRdist pipeline. In a later analysis, each TCR beta chain was defined by its CDR3 amino acid sequence together with its V-gene family, and reads without a unique V-gene family were excluded. In a later analysis, 550 to 650 highly shared, low-generation-probability nucleotide sequences were removed to address suspected cross-contamination and a sequencing artifact. A later analysis calculated a clonal expansion index for each public chain from normalized within-repertoire ranks of inferred template counts. A later analysis computed generation probabilities with a VDJ recombination model fitted to out-of-frame rearrangements, and checked the results against IGoR. A later analysis scored TCR-TCR, TCR-HLA and TCR-CMV co-occurrence with hypergeometric tests, applying a repertoire-size bias correction to TCR pairs. In a later analysis, false discovery rates were estimated by permuting HLA or CMV assignments 20 times. In a later analysis, co-occurring TCRs were grouped using DBSCAN, with TCRdist sequence similarity added in when clustering inside HLA-allele-positive subsets. Repertoires with fewer than 30,000 or more than 120,000 public chains were left out of co-occurrence clustering, as were five repertoires with anomalous nucleotide sharing. In its TCRdb copy, this immuneACCESS table keeps in-frame sequences only and misses some clones. Where compared with another copy, unresolved V genes explain less than half of these, and the others have no known cause. The V and J calls and clone size come from that table; D and trimming were worked out from the DNA. The sample profile shows around 85,000 clones; around 80% of them were found once. The ten largest clones capture more than 20% of the sample.

The sequence came from a woman aged 45-65 years in good health and CMV-seropositive. The sample consisted of PBMCs. The receptor chain draws on TRBV4-1 and TRBJ2-5, and TRBD1 aligns with 7 junction nucleotides. The DNA is as follows: TGCGCCAGCAGCCAAGTCTCTAGACAGGGACAAGAGACCCAGTACTTC. It encodes CASSQVSRQGQETQYF.